The text below deals with one T cell receptor (beta chain). Its antigen is unidentified. The data stem from a study of beta chain features in type 1 diabetes. Study results and limitations: A cDNA-based sequencing approach could over-represent cells with high TCR expression. The study found moderately but significantly shorter TCRB CDR3s in all four CD4+ subsets of Type 1 diabetes patients.

Trimming took 6 bases from V and 2 from J, leaving 14 bases between them. This CDR3 comprises 14 residues. Germline loops: CDR1 SGHRS, CDR2 YFSETQ. The investigators reverse transcribed all of the isolated RNA, so they sequenced expressed TCRB transcripts. The repertoire was sequenced with immunoSEQ multiplex PCR; TCRdb's copy has only in-frame clones and lacks some. The table has roughly 150,000 clones, approximately 8% seen once. The sample taken for sequencing was central memory CD4+ T cells from blood. The V and J genes are TRBV5-1 and TRBJ1-2, with a tentative D call TRBD1 (6 bases). This receptor was taken from a man aged 18 to 30 with type 1 diabetes. CDR3 nucleotide sequence: TGCGCCAGCAAACATGAACAGGGCAACTATGGCTACACCTTC. Protein sequence: CASKHEQGNYGYTF.